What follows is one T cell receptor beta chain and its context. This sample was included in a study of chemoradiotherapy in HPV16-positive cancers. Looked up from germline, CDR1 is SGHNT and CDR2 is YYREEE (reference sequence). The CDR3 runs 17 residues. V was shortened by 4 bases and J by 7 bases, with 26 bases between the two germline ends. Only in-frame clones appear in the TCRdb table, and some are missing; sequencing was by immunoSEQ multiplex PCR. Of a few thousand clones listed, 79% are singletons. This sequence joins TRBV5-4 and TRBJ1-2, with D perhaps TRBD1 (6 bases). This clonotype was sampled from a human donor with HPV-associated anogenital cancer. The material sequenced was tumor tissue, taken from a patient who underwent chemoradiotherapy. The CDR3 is CASSQRVGGAWGGGYTF. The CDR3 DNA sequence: TGTGCCAGCAGCCAGCGGGTTGGGGGGGCCTGGGGCGGTGGCTACACCTTC. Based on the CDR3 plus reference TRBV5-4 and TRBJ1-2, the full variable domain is ETGVTQSPTHLIKTRGQQVTLRCSSQSGHNTVSWYQQALGQGPQFIFQYYREEENGRGNFPPRFSGLQFPNYSSELNVNALELDDSALYLCASSQRVGGAWGGGYTFGSGTRLTVV.